This is a list of T cell receptor beta chains from one sample in a study of blood T cell repertoires in COVID-19. TCRdb's copy holds only in-frame clones and misses some; the assay was immunoSEQ multiplex PCR. Seen here are nearly 50,000 clones, roughly 83% observed once, and the top ten hold approximately 2%. The specimen sequenced was peripheral blood. These receptors all come from a woman aged 55-70 years with acute or convalescent COVID-19. Both conserved end residues are part of each CDR3. A D gene is named only where the DNA matches it firmly. Part of the rows lack a size; the others show once, few, many or a class for expanded clones.

D	size	V	J	CDR3	DNA
.	.	TRBV5-6	TRBJ2-7	CASSLAGHFYEQYF	TGTGCCAGCAGCTTGGCGGGACACTTCTACGAGCAGTACTTC
.	.	TRBV30	TRBJ1-2	CAWGDLGGGYTF	TGTGCCTGGGGGGACTTGGGGGGTGGCTACACCTTC
.	.	TRBV6-1	TRBJ1-6	CASSEGARAYNSPLHF	TGTGCCAGCAGTGAAGGCGCACGGGCCTATAATTCACCCCTCCACTTT
.	once	TRBV4-2	TRBJ1-2	CASSPWGGDYGYTF	TGTGCCAGCAGCCCCTGGGGGGGAGACTATGGCTACACCTTC
.	.	TRBV6-5	TRBJ2-3	CASNGRARDTQYF	TGTGCCAGCAATGGGCGAGCCAGGGATACGCAGTATTTT
.	.	TRBV6-5	TRBJ2-1	CASSYLGGEQFF	TGTGCCAGCAGTTACCTCGGTGGTGAGCAGTTCTTC
TRBD1	.	TRBV7-8	TRBJ2-1	CASSLTGGKANEQFF	TGTGCCAGCAGCTTGACAGGGGGCAAAGCGAATGAGCAGTTCTTC
.	.	TRBV11-2	TRBJ2-2	CASSVRQGGRELFF	TGTGCCAGCAGCGTAAGACAGGGAGGCAGGGAGCTGTTTTTT
.	.	TRBV3-1/TRBV3-2	TRBJ1-1	CASSLRRRAEAFF	TGTGCCAGCAGCCTTCGCCGGCGGGCTGAAGCTTTCTTT
.	.	TRBV6-1	TRBJ1-3	CASSELRGNTIYF	TGTGCCAGCAGTGAACTTCGGGGAAACACCATATATTTT
.	.	TRBV6-1	TRBJ1-5	CASSEVGQMNQPQHF	TGTGCCAGCAGTGAAGTTGGTCAGATGAATCAGCCCCAGCATTTT
.	.	TRBV10-3	TRBJ2-7	CATWAGLYEQYF	TGTGCCACATGGGCGGGGCTCTACGAGCAGTACTTC
TRBD1	.	TRBV19	TRBJ1-1	CASSDRDTVWAFF	TGTGCCAGTAGTGACAGGGACACGGTTTGGGCTTTCTTT
TRBD1	.	TRBV6-5	TRBJ2-7	CASSYSRTGGSYEQYF	TGTGCCAGCAGTTACTCACGGACAGGGGGGTCCTACGAGCAGTACTTC
.	.	TRBV6-2/TRBV6-3	TRBJ2-7	CASSYSALDYLSSYEQYF	TGTGCCAGCAGTTATTCGGCCTTAGACTATTTAAGCTCCTACGAGCAGTACTTC
TRBD1	.	TRBV13	TRBJ1-6	CASSLRDRGSPLHF	TGTGCCAGCAGTCTCCGGGACAGGGGTTCACCCCTCCACTTT
.	.	TRBV6-1	TRBJ1-1	CASSKKTAMNTEAFF	TGTGCCAGCAGTAAAAAGACAGCTATGAACACTGAAGCTTTCTTT
TRBD1	.	TRBV7-9	TRBJ1-1	CASSSQGVDTEAFF	TGTGCCAGCAGCTCGCAGGGGGTGGACACTGAAGCTTTCTTT
.	.	TRBV18	TRBJ2-2	CASSPRDKNTGELFF	TGTGCCAGCTCACCACGGGACAAAAACACCGGGGAGCTGTTTTTT
.	.	TRBV19	TRBJ2-1	CASSFARSYNEQFF	TGTGCCAGTAGTTTCGCCCGGTCCTACAATGAGCAGTTCTTC
.	.	TRBV6-5	TRBJ2-2	CASSDGTYNTGELFF	TGTGCCAGCAGCGACGGGACATATAACACCGGGGAGCTGTTTTTT
TRBD2	.	TRBV30	TRBJ2-1	CAWRRVGSGSYNEQFF	TGTGCCTGGAGAAGAGTCGGAAGCGGGAGTTACAATGAGCAGTTCTTC
.	once	TRBV18	TRBJ1-1	CASSRSQVRDTEAFF	TGTGCCAGCTCACGATCACAGGTTAGGGACACTGAAGCTTTCTTT
TRBD1	.	TRBV11-1	TRBJ2-5	CASSILTGGETQYF	TGTGCCAGCAGCATACTGACAGGGGGGGAGACCCAGTACTTC
TRBD2	.	TRBV5-4	TRBJ2-3	CASSFNSGPGTDTQYF	TGTGCCAGCAGCTTTAATAGCGGGCCGGGCACAGATACGCAGTATTTT
.	few	TRBV10-3	TRBJ2-1	CAISESDSERGPYNEQFF	TGTGCCATCAGTGAGTCGGACAGTGAAAGAGGGCCCTACAATGAGCAGTTCTTC
TRBD1	.	TRBV5-1	TRBJ2-3	CASSLAATGGTDTQYF	TGCGCCAGCAGCTTGGCCGCGACAGGGGGAACAGATACGCAGTATTTT
TRBD1	.	TRBV2	TRBJ1-1	CASSERDRMFPRAFF	TGTGCCAGCAGTGAAAGGGACAGGATGTTCCCCCGGGCTTTCTTT
TRBD1	.	TRBV12-5	TRBJ1-2	CASGLVPQGDNYGYTF	TGTGCTAGTGGTTTGGTACCCCAGGGGGATAACTATGGCTACACCTTC
.	.	TRBV7-2	TRBJ1-2	CASSLAFGGAGGYTF	TGTGCCAGCAGCTTAGCGTTTGGGGGGGCGGGTGGCTACACCTTC
TRBD2	.	TRBV14	TRBJ2-1	CASSQGSRLAGGGEQFF	TGTGCCAGCAGCCAAGGAAGTCGACTAGCGGGAGGTGGTGAGCAGTTCTTC
TRBD2	.	TRBV3-1/TRBV3-2	TRBJ2-7	CASSQKAGGSWSYEQYF	TGTGCCAGCAGCCAAAAAGCCGGGGGGTCTTGGTCCTACGAGCAGTACTTC
TRBD1	.	TRBV4-1	TRBJ1-2	CASSQRQGPYGYTF	TGCGCCAGCAGCCAACGACAGGGACCCTATGGCTACACCTTC
.	.	TRBV6-1	TRBJ1-5	CASSETGFQPQHF	TGTGCCAGCAGTGAAACCGGGTTTCAGCCCCAGCATTTT
.	.	TRBV6-5	TRBJ2-5	CASSLAGYQETQYF	TGTGCCAGCAGTCTCGCAGGGTACCAAGAGACCCAGTACTTC
TRBD1	.	TRBV5-1	TRBJ1-4	CASSLGTVNEKLFF	TGCGCCAGTAGCTTGGGGACAGTAAATGAAAAACTGTTTTTT
TRBD2	.	TRBV18	TRBJ2-7	CASSQDSGSFKKQYF	TGTGCCAGCTCCCAGGATAGCGGGAGCTTCAAAAAGCAGTACTTC
TRBD2	few	TRBV6-5	TRBJ2-1	CASSYDPLAGFGEQFF	TGTGCCAGCAGTTACGACCCGCTAGCGGGATTTGGGGAGCAGTTCTTC
.	.	TRBV6-5	TRBJ1-1	CASSYSEGRLNTEAFF	TGTGCCAGCAGTTACTCGGAGGGACGGCTGAACACTGAAGCTTTCTTT
.	.	TRBV19	TRBJ2-1	CAIQTGGSGEQFF	TGTGCCATTCAGACGGGTGGATCGGGTGAGCAGTTCTTC
.	.	TRBV2	TRBJ2-1	CASKEQDYNEQFF	TGTGCCAGCAAAGAACAGGATTACAATGAGCAGTTCTTC
.	.	TRBV2	TRBJ1-6	CASSERSGLVLNSPLHF	TGTGCCAGCAGTGAAAGATCAGGGTTGGTACTTAATTCACCCCTCCACTTT
.	.	TRBV2	TRBJ2-2	CASSVFGGVAGELFF	TGTGCCAGCAGTGTTTTCGGGGGAGTTGCCGGGGAGCTGTTTTTT
.	once	TRBV5-4	TRBJ1-2	CASSFREANYGYTF	TGTGCCAGCAGCTTTCGCGAAGCTAACTATGGCTACACCTTC
.	.	TRBV2	TRBJ1-1	CASRDFDTEAFF	TGTGCCAGCAGGGACTTCGACACTGAAGCTTTCTTT
TRBD1	.	TRBV10-3	TRBJ1-5	CAIRGQGGNQPQHF	TGTGCCATCAGGGGACAGGGGGGCAATCAGCCCCAGCATTTT
TRBD1	.	TRBV9	TRBJ1-4	CASSSPPGGFPANGEKLFF	TGTGCCAGCAGCTCCCCCCCAGGGGGCTTCCCCGCGAATGGAGAAAAACTGTTTTTT
.	few	TRBV5-1	TRBJ1-1	CASSLDLFGEAFF	TGCGCCAGCAGCTTGGATCTGTTCGGTGAAGCTTTCTTT
.	.	TRBV19	TRBJ1-1	CASSSTGDTEAFF	TGTGCCAGTAGTTCGACAGGAGACACTGAAGCTTTCTTT
.	.	TRBV5-4	TRBJ2-5	CASSRRDGETQYF	TGTGCCAGCAGTCGCAGGGATGGGGAGACCCAGTACTTC
TRBD1	.	TRBV27	TRBJ2-5	CASSSRTGRGERETQYF	TGTGCCAGCAGTTCCCGGACAGGTCGAGGGGAACGAGAGACCCAGTACTTC
TRBD2	few	TRBV5-1	TRBJ2-3	CASSPKRLAQSTDTQYF	TGCGCCAGCAGCCCGAAACGACTAGCTCAAAGCACAGATACGCAGTATTTT
.	.	TRBV9	TRBJ1-3	CASSAGTKSSGNTIYF	TGTGCCAGCAGCGCCGGGACAAAGAGCTCTGGAAACACCATATATTTT
TRBD1	.	TRBV5-1	TRBJ2-7	CASSPRDRLEQYF	TGCGCCAGCAGCCCCCGGGACAGGCTCGAGCAGTACTTC
.	.	TRBV5-1	TRBJ1-3	CASSLGTDGNTIYF	TGCGCCAGCAGCTTGGGCACAGATGGAAACACCATATATTTT